These 10 T cell receptor beta chains were sequenced from one sample in a study of regulatory T cells in long-lasting Graves disease. Described time point: newly diagnosed GD, antithyroid drugs for less than 3 months. The authors made the TCR library using RNA they extracted from PBMCs. HTBI primers from iRepertoire and Arm-PCR of CDR3 regions yielded the TCR beta libraries. TCRdb itself ran the multiplex PCR reads through MiXCR, one entry per CDR3 protein. The data contain about 200,000 distinct CDR3 sequences, 15% to 20% of them seen just once; the ten biggest clones take up 12%. These data were also reused for a study on T cells in Graves' hyperthyroidism and ophthalmopathy.

Sequences were derived from peripheral blood mononuclear cells (PBMCs), sampled at new diagnosis, from a patient treated with antithyroid drugs. These TCRs come from a young woman with Graves disease.

This clonotype was observed at least ten times. The rearrangement uses TRBV6-2 or TRBV6-3 and TRBJ2-3; 8 bases are shared with TRBD2. The CDR3 consists of 17 residues. Trimming cost V 0 bases and J 2 bases; bases outside gene matches: 7. CDR1 is MNHEY and CDR2 is SVGEGT in the germline V gene. The CDR3 sequence is CASSYSSSGSPTDTQYF. As DNA, the CDR3 is TGTGCCAGCAGTTACTCCTCCAGCGGGAGTCCCACAGATACGCAGTATTTT.

Ten or more counts support this clonotype. The junction and the germline gene differ at one end; a read error may be behind it. The chain uses TRBV7-9 and TRBJ2-5, with 9 nucleotides matching TRBD1. This CDR3 comprises 15 residues. CDR1 and CDR2 from the germline V gene are SEHNR and FQNEAQ (reference sequence). The CDR3 nucleotides read TGTGCCAGCAGCTTAGGGGACAGGGACCAAGAGACCCAGTGCTTC. This encodes CASSLGDRDQETQCF.

For this clonotype: A single base separates this from a much larger clone, so it may be a read error. CDR3: CASSLLEHPVTNEKLFF. DNA for the CDR3: TGTGCCAGCAGTTTATTGGAACACCCGGTAACTAATGAAAAACTGTTTTTT. This chain links TRBV28 with TRBJ1-4; D not certain. CDR3 length equals 17 residues. Germline V lookup: CDR1 MDHEN, CDR2 SYDVKM. Trimming took off 1 base at V and 1 base at J, with 13 bases between the two ends.

This clonotype was detected many times. The gene calls are TRBV6-1 and TRBJ1-1, with 8 bases aligning to TRBD1. V gave up 6 bases and J gave up 5 bases; unmatched junction bases: 8. There are 14 residues in the CDR3. Germline assignment: CDR1 MNHNS and CDR2 SASEGT. CDR3 nucleotide sequence: TGTGCCAGCAGAGCCGGGACAGGTGGAACTGAAGCTTTCTTT. Translating gives CASRAGTGGTEAFF.

As to this clonotype: Given a much more abundant clone one base away, this may be a read error. The chain combines TRBV7-9 with TRBJ2-3; possibly TRBD2 for D (6 bases). CDR1 SEHNR and CDR2 FQNEAQ come from the germline V gene (reference sequence). V was cut by 8 bases and J by 4 bases, with 19 bases left in between. This CDR3 comprises 15 residues. The CDR3: CASGGGTPGPDTQYF. In nucleotides, the CDR3 is TGTGCCAGCGGTGGGGGGACTCCCGGGCCAGATACGCAGTATTTT.

The table lists this clonotype with many counts. The chain carries TRBV18 and TRBJ1-5; the D is unclear. This CDR3 has 15 residues. Germline CDR1 KGHSH, CDR2 LQKENI. V was trimmed by 5 bases and J by 6 bases, leaving 17 bases between them. CDR3 residues: CASSSGSGLSQPQHF. The CDR3 DNA follows: TGTGCCAGCTCATCGGGGAGCGGGTTGAGTCAGCCCCAGCATTTT.

This clonotype was seen many times. The V gene is TRBV3-1, the J gene TRBJ1-2, with D perhaps TRBD1 (5 bases). CDR3 size: 13 residues. Trimming stripped 7 bases from V and 9 bases from J, with 18 bases between. From germline, CDR1 is LGHDT and CDR2 YNNKEL (reference sequence). For the CDR3, the DNA is TGTGCCAGCAAACAGGTCGGGGCCGGTAGCTACACCTTC. This codes for CASKQVGAGSYTF.

This clonotype was picked up one time. This may stem from a read error, because a much larger clone lies one nucleotide away. The V gene is TRBV6-1, the J gene TRBJ2-3; 8 nucleotides agree with TRBD2. This CDR3 is built from 14 residues. Germline V gene lookup returns CDR1 MNHNS and CDR2 SASEGT. CDR3: CASSPGGSRDTQYF. The CDR3, as DNA: TGTGCCAGCTCCCCGGGGGGGAGCAGAGATACGCAGTATTTT.

The sample holds many counts of this clonotype. The DNA of the CDR3 is TGCAGTGCTAGAGAACCGCCCCACTCCCTAGCGGGAGGGGACGAGCAGTACTTC. Its protein product is CSAREPPHSLAGGDEQYF. The chain employs TRBV20-1 and TRBJ2-7; 12 nucleotides line up with TRBD2. This CDR3 is built from 18 residues. The germline CDR1 and CDR2 sequences are DFQATT and SNEGSKA (reference sequence). V shed 0 bases, J shed 5 bases, and the junction held 14 bases outside the gene matches.

This clonotype was seen ten or more times. V is TRBV6-2 or TRBV6-3 and J is TRBJ1-4; unclear D gene. The V end lost 8 bases, the J end lost 4 bases, and 11 bases lay between the germline ends. Germline V gene data show CDR1 as MNHEY and CDR2 as SVGEGT. This CDR3 has 13 amino acids. The CDR3 DNA is TGTGCCAGCCTGAGGACCTATAATGAAAAACTGTTTTTT. This sequence encodes CASLRTYNEKLFF.